This T cell receptor beta chain was retrieved from a study of glioma-infiltrating T cells. Only a few counts were recorded for this clonotype. Looked up from germline, CDR1 is DFQATT and CDR2 is SNEGSKA (reference sequence). V was shortened by 7 bases and J by 9 bases, with 19 bases between the two germline ends. The CDR3 loop spans 12 amino acids. Using RNA template, CDR3s of TCR alpha and beta were amplified with iRepertoire arm-PCR. TCRdb ran MiXCR on the multiplex PCR reads and lists one entry per CDR3 protein. The profile shows around 140,000 distinct CDR3 sequences, 35% to 50% of them singletons.

This TCR came from a human donor with low-grade glioma or glioblastoma, undergoing nonglioma brain surgery, or in good health (not recorded which). The chain employs TRBV20-1 and TRBJ2-7, with a tentative D call TRBD2 (6 bases). Sequencing input: glioma tissue, nonneoplastic brain tissue, or PBMCs (not recorded which). In DNA, the CDR3 is TGCAGTGACCCTAGCGCCCGACTTGGGCAGTACTTC. The encoded protein is CSDPSARLGQYF.